Given below is one T cell receptor beta chain in context. Its antigen remains unknown. For the second PCR, which ran for 7 to 11 cycles, a sample-barcoded 5' primer and a J-beta primer mix were used. At least 2.5 million CDR3-containing paired-end reads were obtained per sample. A single record per CDR3 protein comes from TCRdb applying MiXCR to the 5' RACE reads. The sample has about 1.6 million distinct CDR3 sequences; about 31% are singletons. This specimen belongs to a study of blood T cells in healthy people across ages. General observations from the study: Expanded clonotype changes were possibly confounded by unknown donor CMV status. It was the long-lived donors that had more naive CD4+ cells and higher diversity than aged donors.

Total RNA was isolated from each sample in quantities of at least 6 micrograms. The CDR3 loop spans 15 amino acids. V gave up 0 bases and J gave up 2 bases; unmatched junction bases: 3. Germline CDR1 and CDR2: MGHRA and YSYEKL. This chain connects TRBV4-1 to TRBJ1-2; 7 bases align to TRBD1. The TCR was taken from a woman aged 25 to 39 in good health. Sequencing was carried out using blood. The chain's CDR3 is CASSQDGQENYGYTF. In nucleotides, the CDR3 is TGCGCCAGCAGCCAAGATGGACAGGAAAACTATGGCTACACCTTC.